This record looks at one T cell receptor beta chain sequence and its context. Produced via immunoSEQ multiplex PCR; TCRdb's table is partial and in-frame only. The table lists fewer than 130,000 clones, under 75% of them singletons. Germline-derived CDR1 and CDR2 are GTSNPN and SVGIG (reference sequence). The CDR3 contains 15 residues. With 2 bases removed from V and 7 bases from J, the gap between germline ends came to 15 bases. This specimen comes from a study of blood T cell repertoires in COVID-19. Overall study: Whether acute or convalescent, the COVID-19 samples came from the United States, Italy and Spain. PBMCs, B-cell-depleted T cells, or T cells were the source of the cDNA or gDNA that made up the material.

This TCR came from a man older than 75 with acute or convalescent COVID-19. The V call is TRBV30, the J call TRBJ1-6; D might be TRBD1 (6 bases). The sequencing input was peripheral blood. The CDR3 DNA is TGTGCCTGGAGTCGCAGGGGTGCGGACAATTCACCCCTCCACTTT. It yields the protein CAWSRRGADNSPLHF.